This T cell receptor (beta chain) is from a study of T cell changes during pregnancy in multiple sclerosis. Using immunoSEQ multiplex PCR, the repertoire was profiled, and TCRdb retains in-frame clones only, with some absent. Found here are over 10,000 clones, about 88% of them singletons; the top ten hold approximately 8.9%. The V gene's germline CDR1 is MNHEY and CDR2 SMNVEV (reference sequence). The CDR3 consists of 14 residues. After removal of 4 bases from V and 9 bases from J, the junction contained 7 bases not matched to a gene. This sample comprised CD8+ T cells from peripheral blood mononuclear cells, obtained in the first trimester of pregnancy. This receptor was identified in a female donor with multiple sclerosis, enrolled in a pregnancy study. V gene TRBV27 combines with J gene TRBJ2-1; TRBD2 matches at 9 bases. The CDR3 nucleotides read TGTGCCAGCAGTTCCCGGACTAGCGTCGGTGAGCAGTTCTTC. Translated: CASSSRTSVGEQFF.